The following is a T cell receptor beta chain sequence with its context. No antigen is known for it. Base quality data are lacking; no much larger clone is found one base away. The sample originates from a study of T-cell memory formation after mild COVID-19 (dated by TCRdb to about 2021). A note on the overall study: TCR sequence clusters from the two donors were largely donor specific. T-cell clones expanding and contracting after mild COVID-19 in two donors were tracked by longitudinal TCRalpha and TCRbeta repertoire sequencing. The cohort was made up of two young adult volunteers, one female and one male, who were previously healthy. Overall results and qualifications from the work: From day 15 to 85, contracting clones showed balanced CD4/CD8 phenotypes, whereas a second wave of clones that expanded from day 15 to 37 leaned towards CD4+. SARS-CoV-2 specificity of the second-wave clones peaking on day 37 was not confirmed. The study covered only two mild cases, and larger cohorts including severe cases with pre-infection samples were considered necessary. Contracting CD4+ clones appeared mostly in the CM and EM memory subsets, whereas CD8+ clones were enriched in EMRA. Some responding clones were found in pre-infection memory, which suggests that pre-existing cross-reactive memory T cells took part in the SARS-CoV-2 response.

Ficoll-Paque density gradient centrifugation was used to isolate PBMCs. The instrument was an Illumina NovaSeq 6000. cDNA libraries for TCRalpha and TCRbeta were prepared by 5'RACE using constant-segment primers, with sample barcodes and unique molecular identifiers added. Trizol reagent was used to extract RNA from every sample. The libraries were amplified in two PCR steps, and the second step added a second sample barcode and Illumina TruSeq adapters. Libraries were sequenced on an Illumina NovaSeq with 2 x 150 bp paired-end reads. On the authors' methods: Reads were demultiplexed and collapsed into UMI-guided consensus sequences with migec v1.2.7. Using mixcr v2.1.11, UMI consensuses were aligned to TRA and TRB V and J templates and then assembled into clonotypes. Clonotypes were classified as expanded or contracted when called significant by both edgeR and NoisET, with noise models trained on biological replicates. edgeR calls used a false discovery rate-adjusted p below 0.01 and a log2 fold-change threshold of 1. As an exploratory analysis of dynamics, max-normalized trajectories of the 1000 most abundant clonotypes were examined by PCA with hierarchical clustering. The CD4 or CD8 phenotype of responding clones was assigned using the separately sequenced CD4+ and CD8+ repertoires. The public reads were reanalyzed by TCRdb: fastp trimming at Q25, MiXCR alignment, in-frame beta chains only. Identical CDR3 protein sequences are pooled into one entry, listed with their most common genes and DNA. The V and J calls, along with clone size, are taken from TCRdb and not from the paper's own processing. Present in this sample are a few hundred thousand distinct CDR3 sequences, about 20% of which were seen just once. Approximately 8% of the sample lies in the top ten.

The CDR3 runs 13 amino acids, cysteine and phenylalanine included. The read is trimmed to its CDR3 DNA, 39 bases read in frame from base 1. Between the V and J ends, shortened by 8 bases and 4 bases respectively, the junction contains 14 bases. The sample comprised PBMCs or a T cell subset sorted from them (not recorded which). The clonotype comes from an adult woman who had mild COVID-19 (a few samples of this study predate the infection). The sample titles of this study are shuffled in the database, so cell type and time point are left out; the donor was told from shared clones. This sequence uses TRBV12-3 or TRBV12-4 and TRBJ1-2, with no reliable assignment of the D segment. The CDR3 reads CASDREGSYGYTF. The base sequence is TGTGCCAGCGATAGGGAAGGGAGCTATGGCTACACCTTC.